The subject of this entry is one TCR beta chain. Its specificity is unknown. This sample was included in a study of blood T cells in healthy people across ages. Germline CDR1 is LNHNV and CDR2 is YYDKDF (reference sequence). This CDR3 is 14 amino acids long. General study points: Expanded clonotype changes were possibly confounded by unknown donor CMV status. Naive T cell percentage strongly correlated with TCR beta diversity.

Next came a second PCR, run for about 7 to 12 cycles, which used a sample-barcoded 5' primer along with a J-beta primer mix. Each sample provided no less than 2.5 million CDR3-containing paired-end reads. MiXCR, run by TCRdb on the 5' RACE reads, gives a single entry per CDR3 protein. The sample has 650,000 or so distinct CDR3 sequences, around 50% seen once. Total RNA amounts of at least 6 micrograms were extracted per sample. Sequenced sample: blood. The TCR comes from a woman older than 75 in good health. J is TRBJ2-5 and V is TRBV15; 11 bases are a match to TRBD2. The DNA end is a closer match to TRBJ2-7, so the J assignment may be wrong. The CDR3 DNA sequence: TGTGCCACCGCTAGCGGGGGGTTCTTTTACGAGCAGTACTTC. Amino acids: CATASGGFFYEQYF.